This entry lists 26 T cell receptor beta chains sequenced from one sample in a study of T cells in Graves' hyperthyroidism and ophthalmopathy. Template material for amplifying TCR beta CDR3 regions consisted of RNA transcripts. Using the HTBI primer set, a first-round RT-PCR was run on the TCR CDR3. TCRdb reprocessed the multiplex PCR reads with MiXCR, giving one entry per CDR3 protein. The table has roughly 280,000 distinct CDR3 sequences, about 20% seen once. The sample was blood. The receptors here all came from a man younger than 40 with Graves' ophthalmopathy.

There are many counts of this clonotype. V usage is TRBV3-1 and J usage is TRBJ1-2; D is undetermined. This CDR3 is built from 14 residues. Trimming shortened V by 6 bases and J by 7 bases, and 18 bases separated the two germline ends. Germline values: CDR1 LGHDT, CDR2 YNNKEL (reference sequence). The CDR3 nucleotides read TGTGCCAGCAGGAAGACACTGGGAGCGGCTGGCTACACCTTC. It codes for CASRKTLGAAGYTF.

This clonotype came up many times. The chain joins TRBV11-2 to TRBJ1-4; a weak D match, TRBD1 (6 bases). V was trimmed by 1 base and J by 8 bases, leaving 20 bases between them. This CDR3 region has 17 residues. The germline gives CDR1 SGHAT, CDR2 FQNNGV. In nucleotides, the CDR3 is TGTGCCAGCAGCTTAGTAGGGGGGGGCGCCGAAAGGGAAAAACTGTTTTTT. It yields the protein CASSLVGGGAEREKLFF.

Ten or more counts support this clonotype. This chain connects TRBV5-1 to TRBJ1-1; unclear D gene. Trimming cost V 0 bases and J 4 bases, with 13 bases left between them. Germline lookup yields CDR1 SGHRS and CDR2 YFSETQ. The CDR3 has 15 residues. This CDR3 is CASSLGEVTSTEAFF. For the CDR3, the DNA is TGCGCCAGCAGCTTGGGGGAGGTAACATCCACTGAAGCTTTCTTT.

This clonotype was seen many times. The rearrangement links TRBV30 to TRBJ2-7; no clear D. This CDR3 spans 13 amino acids. The germline V gene has CDR1 GTSNPN and CDR2 SVGIG (reference sequence). V was cut by 2 bases and J by 4 bases, with 12 bases left in between. The CDR3 here is CAWSPVAGYEQYF. CDR3 DNA sequence: TGTGCCTGGAGTCCGGTGGCCGGGTACGAGCAGTACTTC.

The table lists this clonotype with many counts. V gene TRBV18 combines with J gene TRBJ2-1; perhaps D is TRBD1 or TRBD2 (5 bases each). This CDR3 comprises 15 residues. Germline V CDR1 and CDR2: KGHSH, LQKENI. The V gene lost 2 bases and the J gene lost 2 bases, with 10 bases spanning the gap. The CDR3 region is CASSPEVGPYNEQFF. In DNA form, the CDR3 reads TGTGCCAGCTCACCAGAGGTGGGACCCTACAATGAGCAGTTCTTC.

The chain links TRBV20-1 to TRBJ2-1; 13 bases align to TRBD2. CDR3 length: 14 residues. Looked up from germline, CDR1 is DFQATT and CDR2 is SNEGSKA (reference sequence). The V gene end was trimmed by 4 bases and the J gene end by 8 bases; junction bases not matched to a gene: 5. Written as DNA, the CDR3 is TGCAGTGCTAAGACTAGCGGGAGGAGGGATGAGCAGTTCTTC. Translating it yields CSAKTSGRRDEQFF.

V gene TRBV7-2 combines with J gene TRBJ1-2; 9 nucleotides agree with TRBD1. This CDR3 is 15 amino acids long. V gave up 3 bases and J gave up 3 bases; unmatched junction bases: 5. Germline values: CDR1 SGHTA, CDR2 FQGNSA. CDR3 protein: CASSFFTGGHYGYTF. CDR3 bases: TGTGCCAGCAGCTTTTTCACAGGGGGCCACTATGGCTACACCTTC. Variable domain in full (rest from reference TRBV7-2 and TRBJ1-2): GAGVSQSPSNKVTEKGKDVELRCDPISGHTALYWYRQSLGQGLEFLIYFQGNSAPDKSGLPSDRFSAERTGGSVSTLTIQRTQQEDSAVYLCASSFFTGGHYGYTFGSGTRLTVV.

Turning to this clonotype: One junction end does not reproduce the germline sequence, and a read error may be involved. The chain links TRBV7-7 to TRBJ2-3; 8 nucleotides align to TRBD2. Germline loops: CDR1 SSHAT, CDR2 FNYEAQ (reference sequence). The CDR3 totals 15 residues. The CDR3 reads CASSSGTRATDTQYF. The CDR3 DNA reads as TGTGCTAGCAGCTCCGGGACTAGGGCCACAGATACGCAGTATTTT.

This sequence joins TRBV27 and TRBJ2-1; no firm D call. Trimming shortened V by 6 bases and J by 6 bases, and 12 bases separated the two germline ends. CDR3 length: 13 residues. In germline, CDR1 is MNHEY, CDR2 SMNVEV (reference sequence). The CDR3 nucleotides are TGTGCCAGCAGCCCAGTGCTTCTCAATGAGCAGTTCTTC. Protein sequence: CASSPVLLNEQFF.

In its sample, this clonotype was seen many times. V usage is TRBV3-1 and J usage is TRBJ2-7, with 7 bases lining up with TRBD2. From germline, CDR1 is LGHDT and CDR2 YNNKEL (reference sequence). The junction had 6 bases not matched to a gene; V was cut back by 4 bases and J by 3 bases. This CDR3 has 14 residues. CDR3 in DNA: TGTGCCAGCAGCCTACGGGAGGCGAGCTACGAGCAGTACTTC. Protein sequence: CASSLREASYEQYF.

This clonotype was seen ten or more times. This chain links TRBV11-2 with TRBJ2-1, with 10 bases that match TRBD2. Germline trimming cut 2 bases from V and 0 bases from J; bases unmatched to any gene: 10. This CDR3 has 19 amino acids. The germline CDR1 and CDR2 sequences are SGHAT and FQNNGV. The CDR3 loop reads CASSLLAGVVRSSYNEQFF. The CDR3 DNA sequence: TGTGCCAGCAGCTTACTAGCGGGAGTTGTCCGGAGCTCCTACAATGAGCAGTTCTTC.

The chain is built from TRBV7-2 and TRBJ2-5, with TRBD2 matching over 7 bases. CDR3 size: 15 residues. The J segment lost 7 bases and the V segment lost 1 base, leaving 9 bases of the junction unmatched. In germline, CDR1 is SGHTA, CDR2 FQGNSA. The CDR3 DNA is TGTGCCAGCAGCTTAGTCGGGGGAGGGAAAGGGACCCAGTACTTC. It yields the protein CASSLVGGGKGTQYF.

This sequence joins TRBV19 and TRBJ1-1; D is unresolved. V was pared by 6 bases and J by 0 bases, with 14 bases between. The length of the CDR3 is 15 residues. Germline V CDR1 and CDR2: LNHDA, SQIVND (reference sequence). Written as DNA, the CDR3 is TGTGCCAGTAGCTATGAACAGAAAATGAACACTGAAGCTTTCTTT. This gives the protein CASSYEQKMNTEAFF.

This clonotype was found a few times. This rearrangement joins TRBV2 to TRBJ2-4, with no clear D. Trimming pared 1 base from V and 0 bases from J, leaving 4 bases between. Germline V lookup: CDR1 SNHLY, CDR2 FYNNEI. This CDR3 has 14 residues. As DNA, the CDR3 is TGTGCCAGCAGTGAAGAGGTAGCCAAAAACATTCAGTACTTC. It is translated as CASSEEVAKNIQYF.

This clonotype was seen a few times. V gene TRBV6-1 combines with J gene TRBJ2-1; D perhaps matches TRBD2 (6 bases). The V end was cut by 5 bases, the J end by 0 bases, with 20 bases between. This CDR3 is built from 18 residues. Germline V gene lookup returns CDR1 MNHNS and CDR2 SASEGT. The CDR3, as DNA: TGTGCCAGCAGTTTAACCCCGGCTAGCGTAAGCTCCTACAATGAGCAGTTCTTC. It encodes CASSLTPASVSSYNEQFF.

This clonotype appeared a few times. CDR3 nucleotides: TGTGCCAGCAAACACCGGGACCCCGGCTCCTACAATGAGCAGTTCTTC. Translating it yields CASKHRDPGSYNEQFF. This chain links TRBV12-3 or TRBV12-4 with TRBJ2-1; D possibly matches TRBD1 or TRBD2 (5 bases each). The CDR3 loop spans 16 amino acids. Trimming removed 7 bases from V and 0 bases from J, with 16 bases in between.

This clonotype was seen a few times. This chain uses TRBV2 with TRBJ2-1; tentative D call: TRBD1 (6 bases). Germline values: CDR1 SNHLY, CDR2 FYNNEI. Trimming pared 2 bases from V and 10 bases from J, leaving 18 bases between. The CDR3 loop spans 15 amino acids. The CDR3 protein is CASSEFVGTGTEQFF. DNA for the CDR3: TGTGCCAGCAGTGAATTTGTAGGGACCGGGACAGAGCAGTTCTTC.

The chain recombines TRBV15 with TRBJ2-7; D uncertain. The ends were cut back, 0 bases at V and 0 bases at J, with 12 bases in the middle. The CDR3 extends over 16 amino acids. Germline assignment: CDR1 LNHNV and CDR2 YYDKDF (reference sequence). This chain's CDR3 is CATSRDLSVSSYEQYF. DNA of the CDR3: TGTGCCACCAGCAGAGATCTAAGCGTGAGCTCCTACGAGCAGTACTTC.

The chain uses TRBV19 and TRBJ1-1; no definite D call. There are 13 residues in the CDR3. Germline CDR1 reads LNHDA; CDR2 reads SQIVND (reference sequence). The V end lost 7 bases, the J end lost 5 bases, and 14 bases lay between the germline ends. This CDR3 reads CASTPRGYTEAFF. As DNA, the CDR3 is TGTGCCAGTACCCCCCGCGGGTATACTGAAGCTTTCTTT.

This clonotype was picked up many times. The chain recombines TRBV18 with TRBJ1-4; a possible D gene is TRBD1 (6 bases). Germline V gene data show CDR1 as KGHSH and CDR2 as LQKENI. With 3 bases removed from V and 8 bases from J, the gap between germline ends came to 10 bases. The CDR3 has 13 amino acids. Here the CDR3 reads CASSPQGGEKLFF. CDR3 sequence (DNA): TGTGCCAGCTCACCCCAAGGGGGAGAAAAACTGTTTTTT.

The rearrangement uses TRBV18 and TRBJ2-5; D may be TRBD2 (5 bases). The germline V gene encodes CDR1 KGHSH and CDR2 LQKENI. The CDR3 extends over 14 amino acids. V lost 5 bases and J lost 4, with 14 bases in between. The CDR3: CASSSFGLGETQYF. The CDR3 region has the DNA TGTGCCAGCTCATCCTTCGGACTTGGAGAGACCCAGTACTTC.

In the case of this clonotype: This may be a read error: a much more frequent sequence differs by one nucleotide. Since the CDR3 does not end with the conserved phenylalanine or tryptophan, this likely comes from a read error. The chain links TRBV5-1 to TRBJ2-7; 9 bases align to TRBD1. Germline V CDR1 and CDR2: SGHRS, YFSETQ. CDR3 size: 16 residues. The ends lost 0 bases at V and 2 bases at J; junction bases unmatched: 6. The CDR3 is CASSLGHGTGTYEQYS. For the CDR3, the DNA is TGCGCCAGCAGCTTGGGCCACGGGACAGGGACCTACGAGCAGTACTCC.

The V and J genes are TRBV18 and TRBJ1-1; 8 bases agree with TRBD1. The CDR3 sequence is 13 residues long. CDR1 and CDR2 (germline): KGHSH, LQKENI. Trimming at V came to 5 bases and at J to 3 bases, leaving 2 bases not matched to a gene. The CDR3 loop reads CASSEGQDTEAFF. The CDR3 nucleotides read TGTGCCAGCTCAGAGGGACAGGACACTGAAGCTTTCTTT.

This clonotype was seen at least ten times. The chain employs TRBV27 and TRBJ2-7; D is ambiguous. Germline V gene data show CDR1 as MNHEY and CDR2 as SMNVEV (reference sequence). There are 11 residues in the CDR3. The V gene lost 6 bases and the J gene lost 2 bases, with 5 bases spanning the gap. The CDR3 sequence is CASRNTYEQYF. As DNA, the CDR3 is TGTGCCAGCAGGAACACCTACGAGCAGTACTTC.

In this sample, this clonotype turned up many times. The rearrangement links TRBV24-1 to TRBJ1-5, with TRBD1 matching 8 bases. This CDR3 has 17 residues. CDR1 KGHDR and CDR2 SFDVKD come from the germline V gene. V lost 0 bases, J lost 4 bases, and 7 bases stayed unmatched. CDR3 sequence reads: CATSDLQGDRRNQPQHF. CDR3 nucleotide sequence: TGTGCCACCAGTGATTTGCAGGGGGACAGGCGTAATCAGCCCCAGCATTTT.

This clonotype was found a few times. The J gene is TRBJ1-5, the V gene TRBV5-5, with D unclear. The CDR3 consists of 15 residues. The germline gives CDR1 SGHKS, CDR2 YYEKEE (reference sequence). V was shortened by 3 bases and J by 5 bases, with 15 bases between the two germline ends. The CDR3: CASSSRRGGHQPQHF. DNA for the CDR3: TGTGCCAGCAGCTCGCGCCGGGGTGGTCATCAGCCCCAGCATTTT. The entire variable domain, with the rest obtained from reference TRBV5-5 and TRBJ1-5, is as follows: DAGVTQSPTHLIKTRGQQVTLRCSPISGHKSVSWYQQVLGQGPQFIFQYYEKEERGRGNFPDRFSARQFPNYSSELNVNALLLGDSALYLCASSSRRGGHQPQHFGDGTRLSIL.